This passage covers 20 T cell receptor beta chains from one sample sequenced in a study of tumor-infiltrating lymphocytes in localized non-small cell lung cancer. Profiling relied on immunoSEQ multiplex PCR, and the TCRdb table lists in-frame clones only, not all of them. The table includes some 8,000 clones, 77% detected once. The source material was lung tumor tissue. Receptors were obtained from a human donor with non-small cell lung cancer.

The J gene is TRBJ2-7, the V gene TRBV5-1; 9 positions agree with TRBD2. The junction had 16 bases not matched to a gene; V was cut back by 3 bases and J by 12 bases. Germline CDR1 SGHRS, CDR2 YFSETQ. The CDR3 contains 15 residues. The CDR3 DNA reads as TGCGCCAGCAGCTCATATAGCGGGAGTCTAAGGGGTCGGTACTTC. This codes for CASSSYSGSLRGRYF.

V is TRBV11-2 and J is TRBJ1-3; a weak D match, TRBD1 (6 bases). Germline CDR1 is SGHAT and CDR2 is FQNNGV. Trimming left V 5 bases short and J 4 bases short, with 9 bases between. This CDR3 is built from 13 residues. DNA of the CDR3: TGTGCCAGCAGCGGGGGGCAGGGAAACACCATATATTTT. Translating gives CASSGGQGNTIYF. Variable domain in full (rest from reference TRBV11-2 and TRBJ1-3): EAGVAQSPRYKIIEKRQSVAFWCNPISGHATLYWYQQILGQGPKLLIQFQNNGVVDDSQLPKDRFSAERLKGVDSTLKIQPAKLEDSAVYLCASSGGQGNTIYFGEGSWLTVV.

The V gene is TRBV5-1, the J gene TRBJ2-1; 11 positions agree with TRBD2. Germline V CDR1 and CDR2: SGHRS, YFSETQ. J gave up 15 bases and V 0 bases, and 5 bases lay outside the gene matches. This CDR3 comprises 13 residues. The CDR3 region has the DNA TGCGCCAGCAGCTTGGAACTAGCGGGAGTCTTGTTCTTC. Encoded protein: CASSLELAGVLFF.

This chain uses TRBV7-9 with TRBJ2-1; no firm D call. The CDR3 totals 15 residues. The ends were cut back, 5 bases at V and 8 bases at J, with 19 bases in the middle. Germline CDR1 reads SEHNR; CDR2 reads FQNEAQ (reference sequence). In DNA, the CDR3 is TGTGCCAGCAGCGTCGAACTCCTTAGCTCGGATGAGCAGTTCTTC. Translated: CASSVELLSSDEQFF.

The chain is built from TRBV28 and TRBJ2-3; 8 bases are shared with TRBD1. The germline gives CDR1 MDHEN, CDR2 SYDVKM. V gave up 5 bases and J gave up 2 bases; unmatched junction bases: 15. CDR3 length equals 18 residues. The CDR3 DNA follows: TGTGCCAGCAGTACCGGTATCGGACAGGGCGATCTCACAGATACGCAGTATTTT. Protein: CASSTGIGQGDLTDTQYF.

J is TRBJ1-1 and V is TRBV28; D remains ambiguous. Germline V CDR1 and CDR2: MDHEN, SYDVKM. Trimming took off 4 bases at V and 5 bases at J, with 8 bases between the two ends. The length of the CDR3 is 12 residues. CDR3 DNA: TGTGCCAGCAGTTGGAGTGTGACTGAAGCTTTCTTT. The encoded protein is CASSWSVTEAFF. Full variable domain (rest looked up from reference TRBV28 and TRBJ1-1): DVKVTQSSRYLVKRTGEKVFLECVQDMDHENMFWYRQDPGLGLRLIYFSYDVKMKEKGDIPEGYSVSREKKERFSLILESASTNQTSMYLCASSWSVTEAFFGQGTRLTVV.

This sequence joins TRBV6-1 and TRBJ1-5, with unresolved D. The CDR3 covers 13 residues. The V gene lost 10 bases and the J gene lost 2 bases, with 12 bases spanning the gap. CDR1 is MNHNS and CDR2 is SASEGT in the germline V gene. The CDR3 DNA sequence: TGTGCCACCCGTTGGGAAGGCAATCAGCCCCAGCATTTT. Translating it yields CATRWEGNQPQHF.

The V and J genes are TRBV5-1 and TRBJ2-1; 8 bases line up with TRBD2. V lost 3 bases to trimming and J lost 3 bases; unmatched junction nucleotides: 14. CDR3 length: 18 residues. Germline V gene data show CDR1 as SGHRS and CDR2 as YFSETQ. In DNA form, the CDR3 reads TGCGCCAGCAGCTGGGGCCGCCCCGGGGGGGGAATCTACAATGAGCAGTTCTTC. This sequence encodes CASSWGRPGGGIYNEQFF.

Only a few counts were recorded for this clone. The rearrangement uses TRBV28 and TRBJ2-5; D unresolved. Germline CDR1 is MDHEN and CDR2 is SYDVKM. The CDR3 runs to 11 residues. The V and J ends lost 5 bases and 5 bases respectively, with 6 bases between them. The CDR3 spells CASSLRETQYF. CDR3 bases: TGTGCCAGCAGTCTCCGGGAGACCCAGTACTTC.

The chain uses TRBV5-1 and TRBJ2-7; D possibly corresponds to TRBD1 (6 bases). Trimming removed 2 bases at V and 1 base at J, with 13 bases between. The CDR3 is 15 amino acids. Germline loops: CDR1 SGHRS, CDR2 YFSETQ. The CDR3 here is CASSFAYQGSYEQYF. The DNA for the CDR3 is TGCGCCAGCAGCTTTGCCTACCAGGGGTCCTACGAGCAGTACTTC.

The CDR3 DNA sequence: TGCGCCAGCAGCGAATACAATGAGCAGTTCTTC. Translating it yields CASSEYNEQFF. The chain employs TRBV5-1 and TRBJ2-1; no clear D gene. The V gene's germline CDR1 is SGHRS and CDR2 YFSETQ. V lost 4 bases and J 4 bases, leaving 3 bases between the germline ends. The CDR3 is made up of 11 amino acids.

This clone was detected only once. The rearrangement joins TRBV27 to TRBJ2-4; no firm D call. V was shortened by 5 bases and J by 0 bases, with 17 bases between the two germline ends. The germline V gene has CDR1 MNHEY and CDR2 SMNVEV (reference sequence). The CDR3 consists of 17 residues. The CDR3 region has the DNA TGTGCCAGCAGTCCGAAATACGTTATGGAAGCCAAAAACATTCAGTACTTC. It codes for CASSPKYVMEAKNIQYF.

This clone was detected a few times. The rearrangement joins TRBV29-1 to TRBJ1-1; D is undetermined. V was pared by 6 bases and J by 0 bases, with 11 bases between. Germline values: CDR1 SQVTM, CDR2 ANQGSEA. This CDR3 has 13 residues. The CDR3 is CSVVSFLNTEAFF. The CDR3 DNA sequence: TGCAGCGTGGTGTCGTTCTTGAACACTGAAGCTTTCTTT.

CDR3 in amino acids: CASSKNPSRGYTF. In DNA form, the CDR3 reads TGTGCCAGCAGCAAGAACCCCAGTCGTGGCTACACCTTC. The chain joins TRBV5-4 to TRBJ1-2; D gene uncertain. CDR1 is SGHNT, CDR2 YYREEE, per germline (reference sequence). The CDR3 consists of 13 residues. Deletions cut 4 bases from V and 7 bases from J, with 14 bases between.

The V call is TRBV19, the J call TRBJ1-5; 7 bases line up with TRBD1. The CDR3 has 14 residues. J lost 3 bases, V lost 4 bases, and 3 bases had no gene match. Germline V lookup: CDR1 LNHDA, CDR2 SQIVND (reference sequence). CDR3 sequence reads: CASSRGQSNQPQHF. The CDR3 coding sequence is TGTGCCAGTAGTAGGGGACAGTCCAATCAGCCCCAGCATTTT.

The chain has TRBV15 and TRBJ2-5; 10 bases line up with TRBD2. J gave up 4 bases and V 1 base, and 6 bases lay outside the gene matches. The CDR3 is 16 amino acids. The germline V gene encodes CDR1 LNHNV and CDR2 YYDKDF (reference sequence). In DNA, the CDR3 is TGTGCCACCAGCAGAGCGACGGTAGCGGGGGGAGAGACCCAGTACTTC. It yields the protein CATSRATVAGGETQYF.

The V call is TRBV5-6, the J call TRBJ2-7; 7 nucleotides align to TRBD1. The V gene end was trimmed by 3 bases and the J gene end by 2 bases; junction bases not matched to a gene: 5. CDR3 length: 14 residues. Germline V gene data show CDR1 as SGHDT and CDR2 as YYEEEE. The CDR3, as DNA: TGTGCCAGCAGCTCTACGGGACAGACCTACGAGCAGTACTTC. Protein sequence: CASSSTGQTYEQYF.

This clone has a handful of counts. The chain is built from TRBV11-3 and TRBJ2-2; TRBD1 or TRBD2 may be the D gene (6 bases each). Germline V CDR1 and CDR2: SGHNT, YENEEA. The CDR3 loop spans 15 amino acids. Trimming removed 5 bases from V and 2 bases from J, with 12 bases in between. CDR3 sequence (DNA): TGTGCCAGCAGCCTAGGGGGGCAAAACACCGGGGAGCTGTTTTTT. Translating it yields CASSLGGQNTGELFF.

This clone has just a few counts. V and J are TRBV29-1 and TRBJ2-1, with D perhaps TRBD1 or TRBD2 (5 bases each). V lost 5 bases and J lost 7, with 18 bases in between. From germline, CDR1 is SQVTM and CDR2 ANQGSEA. CDR3 length: 14 residues. The CDR3 spells CSVTRGVGPNEQFF. CDR3 bases: TGCAGCGTTACCCGGGGTGTGGGGCCGAATGAGCAGTTCTTC.

The chain carries TRBV7-8 and TRBJ2-3; D is unresolved. This CDR3 is built from 15 residues. Germline CDR1 and CDR2: SGHVS and FQNEAQ. V shed 1 base and J shed 8 bases, with 16 bases lying between them. The CDR3 sequence: CASSLDKFREATQYF. The CDR3 DNA reads TGTGCCAGCAGCTTAGACAAATTTAGAGAGGCTACGCAGTATTTT.